Given below is one T cell receptor beta chain in context. The data originate from a study of T cell responses to AZD1222 COVID-19 vaccine. The data were produced by immunoSEQ multiplex PCR, yet TCRdb's version contains in-frame clones alone and is incomplete. This sample has around 88,000 clones, with 89% found just once. The CDR3 contains 15 residues. In germline, CDR1 is SGHDT, CDR2 YYEEEE. Trimming cost V 0 bases and J 6 bases; bases outside gene matches: 3. The chain links TRBV5-6 to TRBJ1-6, with 7 bases matching TRBD1. This receptor was taken from an adult in good health. Source: peripheral blood, taken on day 0 of MenACWY control vaccination. The CDR3: CASSLGQGLNSPLHF. As DNA, the CDR3 is TGTGCCAGCAGCTTGGGACAGGGCCTTAATTCACCCCTCCACTTT.